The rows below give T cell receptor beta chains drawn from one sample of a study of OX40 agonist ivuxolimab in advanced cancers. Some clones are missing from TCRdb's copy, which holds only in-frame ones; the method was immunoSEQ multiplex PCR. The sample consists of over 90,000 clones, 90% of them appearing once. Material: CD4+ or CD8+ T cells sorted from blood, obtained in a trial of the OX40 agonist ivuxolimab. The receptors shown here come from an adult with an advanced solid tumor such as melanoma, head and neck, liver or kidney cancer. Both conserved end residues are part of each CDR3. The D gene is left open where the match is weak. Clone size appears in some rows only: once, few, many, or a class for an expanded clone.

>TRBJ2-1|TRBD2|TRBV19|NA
CASSGFSGSRTEQFF
TGTGCCAGTAGTGGGTTTAGCGGGAGTAGGACTGAGCAGTTCTTC
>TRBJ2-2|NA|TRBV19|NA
CASSRNWGIGELFF
TGTGCCAGTTCAAGAAACTGGGGTATTGGGGAGCTGTTTTTT
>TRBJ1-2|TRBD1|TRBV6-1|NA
CASSGGTGTGYGYTF
TGTGCCAGCAGTGGGGGCACCGGGACAGGCTATGGCTACACCTTC
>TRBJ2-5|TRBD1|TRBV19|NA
CASKGAQETQYF
TGTGCCTCAAAGGGGGCCCAAGAGACCCAGTACTTC
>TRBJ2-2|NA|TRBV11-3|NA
CASSLTDMNTGELFF
TGTGCCAGCAGCTTGACAGACATGAACACCGGGGAGCTGTTTTTT
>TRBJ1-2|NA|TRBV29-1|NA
CSVVGGNYGYTF
TGCAGCGTTGTGGGGGGAAACTATGGCTACACCTTC
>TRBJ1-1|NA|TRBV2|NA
CASSENTEAFF
TGTGCCAGCAGTGAGAACACTGAAGCTTTCTTT
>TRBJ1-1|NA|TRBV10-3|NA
CAISESEGLNF
TGTGCCATCAGTGAGTCTGAGGGTCTGAACTTT
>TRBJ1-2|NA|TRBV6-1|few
CAIEEDGNYGYTF
TGTGCCATCGAGGAGGACGGCAACTATGGCTACACCTTC
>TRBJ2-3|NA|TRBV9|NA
CASSVAGQGWTDTQYF
TGTGCCAGCAGCGTTGCCGGCCAGGGTTGGACAGATACGCAGTATTTT
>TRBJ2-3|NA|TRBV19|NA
CASSLSRGTDTQYF
TGTGCCAGTAGTCTCTCCAGGGGCACAGATACGCAGTATTTT
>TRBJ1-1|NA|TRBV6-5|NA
CASSWKIQNTEAFF
TGTGCCAGCAGTTGGAAAATTCAGAACACTGAAGCTTTCTTT
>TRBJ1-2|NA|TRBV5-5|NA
CASSLAVGAANYGYTF
TGTGCCAGCAGCTTGGCGGTGGGGGCAGCTAACTATGGCTACACCTTC
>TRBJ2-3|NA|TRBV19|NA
CASSRQALRDTQYF
TGTGCCAGTAGTCGGCAAGCGCTCCGGGATACGCAGTATTTT
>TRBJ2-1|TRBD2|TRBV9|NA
CASSVGGFYEQFF
TGTGCCAGCAGCGTGGGAGGGTTTTATGAGCAGTTCTTC
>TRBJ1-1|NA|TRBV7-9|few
CASSLEEGRAFF
TGTGCCAGCAGCTTAGAGGAGGGGAGGGCTTTCTTT
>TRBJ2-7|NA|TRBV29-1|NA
CSGGTGTFEQYF
TGCAGCGGGGGAACAGGGACCTTTGAGCAGTACTTC
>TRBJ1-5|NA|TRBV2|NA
CASSPDYNQPQHF
TGTGCCAGCAGTCCCGACTACAATCAGCCCCAGCATTTT